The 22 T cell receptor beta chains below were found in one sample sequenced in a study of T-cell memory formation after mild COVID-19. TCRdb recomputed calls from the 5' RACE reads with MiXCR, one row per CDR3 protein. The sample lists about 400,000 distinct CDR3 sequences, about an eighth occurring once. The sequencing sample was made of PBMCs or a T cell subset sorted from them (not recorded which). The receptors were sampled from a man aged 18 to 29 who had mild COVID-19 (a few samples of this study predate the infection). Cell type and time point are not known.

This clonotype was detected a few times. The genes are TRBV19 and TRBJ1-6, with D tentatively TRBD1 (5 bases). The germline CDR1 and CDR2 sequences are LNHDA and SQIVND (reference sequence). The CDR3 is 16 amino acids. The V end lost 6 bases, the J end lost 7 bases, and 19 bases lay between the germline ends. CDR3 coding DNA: TGTGCCAGTAGCCCGACCGGGACCCGCCGGAATTCACCCCTCCACTTT. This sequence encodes CASSPTGTRRNSPLHF.

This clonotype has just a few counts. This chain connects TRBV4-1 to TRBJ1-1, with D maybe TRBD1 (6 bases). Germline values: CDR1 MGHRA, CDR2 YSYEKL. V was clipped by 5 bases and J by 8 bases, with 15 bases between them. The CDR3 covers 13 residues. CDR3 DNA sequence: TGCGCCAGCAGCGGCAGGGGCCGGATCGAAGCTTTCTTT. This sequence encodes CASSGRGRIEAFF.

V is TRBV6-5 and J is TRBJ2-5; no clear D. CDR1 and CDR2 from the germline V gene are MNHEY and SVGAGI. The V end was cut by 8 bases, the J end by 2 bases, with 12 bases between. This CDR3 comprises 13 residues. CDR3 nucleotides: TGTGCCAGCCGGATGTGGCGGCAAGAGACCCAGTACTTC. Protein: CASRMWRQETQYF.

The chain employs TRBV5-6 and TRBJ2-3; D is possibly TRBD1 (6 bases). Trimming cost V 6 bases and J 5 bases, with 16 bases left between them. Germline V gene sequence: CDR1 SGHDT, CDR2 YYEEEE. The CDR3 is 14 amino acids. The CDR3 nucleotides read TGTGCCAGCATGGGTTGGGGGCATGAAGATACGCAGTATTTT. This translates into CASMGWGHEDTQYF. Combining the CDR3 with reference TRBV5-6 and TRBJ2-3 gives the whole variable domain DAGVTQSPTHLIKTRGQQVTLRCSPKSGHDTVSWYQQALGQGPQFIFQYYEEEERQRGNFPDRFSGHQFPNYSSELNVNALLLGDSALYLCASMGWGHEDTQYFGPGTRLTVL.

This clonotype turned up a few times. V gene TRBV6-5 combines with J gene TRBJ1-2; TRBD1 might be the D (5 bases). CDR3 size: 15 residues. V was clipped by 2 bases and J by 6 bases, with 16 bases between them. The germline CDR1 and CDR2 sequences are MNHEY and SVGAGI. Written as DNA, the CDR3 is TGTGCCAGCAGTTACCGTTTCCCGGGGGAACATGGCTACACCTTC. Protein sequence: CASSYRFPGEHGYTF.

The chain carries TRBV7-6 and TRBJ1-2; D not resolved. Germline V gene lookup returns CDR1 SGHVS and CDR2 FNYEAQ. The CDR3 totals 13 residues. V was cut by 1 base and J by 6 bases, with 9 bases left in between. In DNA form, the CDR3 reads TGTGCCAGCAGCTTAGGGGGAGGGAATGGCTACACCTTC. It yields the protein CASSLGGGNGYTF.

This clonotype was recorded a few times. The CDR3 region has the DNA TGCGCCAGTATTGGAGGGGTGAACACTGAAGCTTTCTTT. Translation: CASIGGVNTEAFF. The chain employs TRBV5-1 and TRBJ1-1, with TRBD1 as a possible D gene (5 bases). CDR1 is SGHRS, CDR2 YFSETQ, per germline. CDR3 length equals 13 residues. Between the trimmed V and J ends, which lost 8 bases and 0 bases, there was a span of 11 bases.

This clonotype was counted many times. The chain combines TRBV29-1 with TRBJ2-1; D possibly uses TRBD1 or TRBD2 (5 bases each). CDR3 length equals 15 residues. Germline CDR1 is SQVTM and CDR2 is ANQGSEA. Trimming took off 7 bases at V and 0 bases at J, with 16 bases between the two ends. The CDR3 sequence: CSARDEDFSYNEQFF. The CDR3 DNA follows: TGCAGCGCTCGGGACGAGGACTTCTCCTACAATGAGCAGTTCTTC.

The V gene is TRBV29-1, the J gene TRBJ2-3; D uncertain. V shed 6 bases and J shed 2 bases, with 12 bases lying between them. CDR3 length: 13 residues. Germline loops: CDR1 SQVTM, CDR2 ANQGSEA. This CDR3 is CSVLQLSTDTQYF. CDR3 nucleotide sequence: TGCAGCGTGCTACAGTTATCCACAGATACGCAGTATTTT.

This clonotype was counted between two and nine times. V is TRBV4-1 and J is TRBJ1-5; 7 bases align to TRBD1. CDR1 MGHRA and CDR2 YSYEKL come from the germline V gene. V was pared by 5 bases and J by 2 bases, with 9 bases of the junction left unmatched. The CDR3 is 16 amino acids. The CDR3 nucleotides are TGCGCCAGCAGCGCTACAGGGGTTTCCGGCAATCAGCCCCAGCATTTT. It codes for CASSATGVSGNQPQHF.

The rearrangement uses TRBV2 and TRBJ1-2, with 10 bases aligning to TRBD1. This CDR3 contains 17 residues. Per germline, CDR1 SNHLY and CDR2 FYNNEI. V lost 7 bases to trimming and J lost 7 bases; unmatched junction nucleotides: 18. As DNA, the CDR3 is TGTGCCAGCATACTCCCCGACAGGGGGCGCGTTAGTGGTGGCTACACCTTC. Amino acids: CASILPDRGRVSGGYTF.

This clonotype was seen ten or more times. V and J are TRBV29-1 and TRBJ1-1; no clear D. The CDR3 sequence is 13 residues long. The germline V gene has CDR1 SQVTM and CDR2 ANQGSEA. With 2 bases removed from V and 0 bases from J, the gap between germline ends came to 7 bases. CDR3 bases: TGCAGCGTTGAACCGTTTGTGAACACTGAAGCTTTCTTT. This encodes CSVEPFVNTEAFF.

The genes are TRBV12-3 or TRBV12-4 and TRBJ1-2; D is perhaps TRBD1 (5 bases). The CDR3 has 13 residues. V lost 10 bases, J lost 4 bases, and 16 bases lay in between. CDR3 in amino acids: CATQTTASYGYTF. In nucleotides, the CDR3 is TGTGCCACCCAGACGACAGCTTCCTATGGCTACACCTTC.

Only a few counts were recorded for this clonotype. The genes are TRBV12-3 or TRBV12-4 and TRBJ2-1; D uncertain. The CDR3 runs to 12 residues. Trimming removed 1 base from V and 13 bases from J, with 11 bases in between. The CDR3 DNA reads TGTGCCAGCAGTTTAGAGGACGGATTTCAGTTCTTC. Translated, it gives CASSLEDGFQFF.

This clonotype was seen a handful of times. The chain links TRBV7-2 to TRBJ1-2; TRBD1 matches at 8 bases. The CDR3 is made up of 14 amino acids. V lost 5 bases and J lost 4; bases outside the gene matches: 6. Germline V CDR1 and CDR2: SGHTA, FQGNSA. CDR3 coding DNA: TGTGCCAGCAGCCTGGACAGGGATGCCTATGGCTACACCTTC. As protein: CASSLDRDAYGYTF.

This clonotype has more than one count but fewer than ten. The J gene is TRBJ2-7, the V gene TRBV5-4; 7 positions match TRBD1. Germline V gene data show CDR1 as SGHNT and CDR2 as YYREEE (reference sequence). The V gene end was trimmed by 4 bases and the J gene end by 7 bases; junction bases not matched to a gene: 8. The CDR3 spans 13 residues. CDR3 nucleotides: TGTGCCAGCAGCATAGACAGGGCTCGGGAGCAGTACGTC. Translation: CASSIDRAREQYV.

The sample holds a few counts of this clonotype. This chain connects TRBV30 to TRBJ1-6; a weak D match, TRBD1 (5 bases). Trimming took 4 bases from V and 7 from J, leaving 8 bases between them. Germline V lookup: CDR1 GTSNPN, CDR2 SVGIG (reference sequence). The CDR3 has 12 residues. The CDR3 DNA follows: TGTGCCTGGAATCAGGGAAATTCACCCCTCCACTTT. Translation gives CAWNQGNSPLHF.

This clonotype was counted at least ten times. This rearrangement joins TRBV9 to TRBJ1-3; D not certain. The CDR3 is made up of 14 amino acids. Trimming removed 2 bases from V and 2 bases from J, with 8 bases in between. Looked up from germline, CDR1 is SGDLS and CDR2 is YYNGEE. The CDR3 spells CASSVLSAGNTIYF. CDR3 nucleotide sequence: TGTGCCAGCAGCGTGCTATCGGCTGGAAACACCATATATTTT.

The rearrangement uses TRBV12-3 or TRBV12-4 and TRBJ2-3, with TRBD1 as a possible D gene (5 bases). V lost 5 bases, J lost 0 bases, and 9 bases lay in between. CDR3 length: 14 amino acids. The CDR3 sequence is CASSQRQSTDTQYF. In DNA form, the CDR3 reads TGTGCCAGCAGTCAGCGACAGAGCACAGATACGCAGTATTTT.

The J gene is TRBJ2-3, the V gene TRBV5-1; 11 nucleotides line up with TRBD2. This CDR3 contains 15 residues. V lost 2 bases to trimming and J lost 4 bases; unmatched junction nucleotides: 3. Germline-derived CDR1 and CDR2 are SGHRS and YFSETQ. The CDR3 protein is CASSFLAGGSDTQYF. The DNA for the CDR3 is TGCGCCAGCAGCTTTCTAGCGGGGGGCTCAGATACGCAGTATTTT.

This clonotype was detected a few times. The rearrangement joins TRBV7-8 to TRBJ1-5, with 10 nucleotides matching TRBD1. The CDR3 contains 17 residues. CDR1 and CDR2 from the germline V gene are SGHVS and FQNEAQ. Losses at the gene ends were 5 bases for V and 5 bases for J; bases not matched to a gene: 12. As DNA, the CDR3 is TGTGCCAGCAGCCCCGGGACAGGGGCTAGTTCGGATCAGCCCCAGCATTTT. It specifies CASSPGTGASSDQPQHF.

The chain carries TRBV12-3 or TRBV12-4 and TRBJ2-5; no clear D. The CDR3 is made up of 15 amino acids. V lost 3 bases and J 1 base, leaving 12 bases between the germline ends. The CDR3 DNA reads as TGTGCCAGCAGTTTCTATCGGACCAGCCAAGAGACCCAGTACTTC. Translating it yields CASSFYRTSQETQYF.